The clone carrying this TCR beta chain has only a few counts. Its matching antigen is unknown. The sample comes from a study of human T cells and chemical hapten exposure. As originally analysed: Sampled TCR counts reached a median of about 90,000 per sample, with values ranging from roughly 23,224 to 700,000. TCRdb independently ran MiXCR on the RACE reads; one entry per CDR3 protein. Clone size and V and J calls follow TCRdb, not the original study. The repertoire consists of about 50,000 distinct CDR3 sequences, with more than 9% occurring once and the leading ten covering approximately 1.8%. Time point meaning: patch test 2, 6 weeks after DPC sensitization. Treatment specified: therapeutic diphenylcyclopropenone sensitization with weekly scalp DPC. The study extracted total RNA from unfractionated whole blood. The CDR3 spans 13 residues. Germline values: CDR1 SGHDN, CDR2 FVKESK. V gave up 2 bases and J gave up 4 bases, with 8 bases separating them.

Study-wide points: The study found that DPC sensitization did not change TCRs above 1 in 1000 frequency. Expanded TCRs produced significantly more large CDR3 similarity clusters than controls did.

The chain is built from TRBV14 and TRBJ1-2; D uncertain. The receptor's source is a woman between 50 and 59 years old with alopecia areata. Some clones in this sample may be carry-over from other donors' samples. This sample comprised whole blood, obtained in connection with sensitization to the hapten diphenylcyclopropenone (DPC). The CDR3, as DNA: TGTGCCAGCAGCCAATTATACAGCTATGGCTACACCTTC. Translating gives CASSQLYSYGYTF.